This T cell receptor (beta chain) was identified in a study of blood T cells in healthy people across ages. The use of a sample-barcoded 5' primer and a J-beta primer mix characterized a second PCR of roughly 6 to 11 cycles. A 12-random-nucleotide template-switch adaptor tagged each cDNA molecule. A single record per CDR3 protein comes from TCRdb applying MiXCR to the 5' RACE reads. The top ten clones hold roughly 10% of a sample with around 1.5 million distinct CDR3 sequences, about 31% of them seen once. Study-wide findings and caveats: Across the age range, TCR beta diversity per million T cells fell in a roughly linear way.

On this clonotype: The antigen is not known. The junction departs from germline at one end; a sequencing error may be responsible.

There are 15 residues in the CDR3. Germline-derived CDR1 and CDR2 are MGHRA and YSYEKL. The origin of this receptor is a woman in her twenties or thirties in good health. Sequenced: blood. The chain joins TRBV4-1 to TRBJ1-6; 7 positions agree with TRBD1. The CDR3 region has the DNA TGCGCCAGCGGCCACCCACAGGGGAGGAATTCACCCCTCCACTTT. Residues: CASGHPQGRNSPLHF.